This T cell receptor beta chain was sequenced for a study of cytomegalovirus exposure and HLA in healthy donors. Study summary: Most donors, about 77% of more than 300 genotyped, fell in the Caucasian-associated ancestry cluster.

Likely unrecorded immune exposures existed in these nominally healthy donors. With 60 Vbeta and 13 Jbeta primers, the PCR was carried out. TCRdb's copy holds only in-frame clones and misses some; the assay was immunoSEQ multiplex PCR. The sample has under 250,000 clones; around four fifths are singletons. The germline CDR1 and CDR2 sequences are SNHLY and FYNNEI. CDR3 length: 10 amino acids. Between the trimmed V and J ends, which lost 8 bases and 14 bases, there was a span of 12 bases. The sample comprised PBMCs. The TCR was taken from a male donor in good health and CMV-seronegative. The chain uses TRBV2 and TRBJ1-4; D is ambiguous. The CDR3 protein is CASAFARLFF. The CDR3 region has the DNA TGTGCCAGCGCGTTCGCCAGGCTGTTTTTT.